The present TCR beta chain was sequenced within a study of CD4 T cells in relation to SARS-CoV-2 and coronaviruses. Regarding the study as a whole: In roughly 65% of donors, memory CD4+ clonotypes crossrecognized SARS-CoV-2 and at least one common cold coronavirus spike. SARS-CoV-2-driven expansion was significantly weaker in crossreactive than monoreactive clones.

This clone has more than one count but fewer than ten. Its cognate antigen is unknown. Libraries were prepared by immunoSEQ multiplex PCR; TCRdb keeps only in-frame clonotypes and omits some of them. The sample yields tens of thousands of clones, about 90% seen once. This TCR derives from an adult with COVID-19. Sequenced sample: naive CD4+ T cells from PBMCs. Subset indicated: naive CD4+ T cells isolated by negative enrichment.

The CDR3 DNA follows: TGTGCCAGCAGCCTGACAAGGAACACTGAAGCTTTCTTT. Amino acids: CASSLTRNTEAFF. V gene TRBV6-2 or TRBV6-3 combines with J gene TRBJ1-1; D is unclear. The CDR3 has 13 residues. Germline values: CDR1 MNHEY, CDR2 SVGEGT. The V gene lost 6 bases and the J gene lost 1 base, with 9 bases spanning the gap.